This T cell receptor (beta chain) stems from a study of vaccination and CD4 T cells after COVID-19 (dated by TCRdb to the early 2020s). Background on the whole study: SARS-CoV-2 positivity had been established in the convalescent patients by nasal swab PCR, and mild disease was recorded in about 9 of these patients and severe disease in one. The convalescent cohort included six males and four females, with two Hispanic individuals, seven Caucasians, two Asians and one multiracial person. Participants got two doses of the Pfizer-BioNTech BNT162b2 vaccine (n=8) or two doses of the Moderna mRNA-1273 vaccine (n=2). Post-COVID blood samples from convalescent patients were collected a median of roughly 100 days after diagnosis, with a range of roughly 30 to 161 days. Post-vaccine blood samples were obtained a median of around 74 days after the second vaccine dose, with a range of about 14 to 250 days. A few convalescent patients were sampled both early after vaccination (day 14) and late after vaccination (days 161 to 241). Culture stimuli were overlapping spike peptide pools from SARS-CoV-2 and from the common cold coronaviruses HCoV-NL63, HCoV-OC43 and HCoV-229E. As controls, cultures received a CEFX viral epitope pool (the positive control), an HIV-1 Nef peptide pool (the negative control), or no peptide at all. In over 8 COVID-19 convalescent patients and 4 infection-naive healthy vaccine recipients, the spike-specific CD4+ TCR repertoire before mRNA vaccination was compared with the repertoire after mRNA vaccination. The investigation overall reported the following: The median count of SARS-CoV-2-reactive clonotypes went up from 20 to 25 after infection to 30 to 40 after vaccination, although the change was not significant. The number of convalescent patients in the study was relatively small, and the study did not examine early timepoints following natural infection. Among convalescent patients, a median about 86% of the SARS-CoV-2-reactive clones seen after vaccination appeared only after vaccination, which suggests priming specific to the vaccine. Of the vaccine-specific clones in convalescent patients, 304 of 307, or nearly all, reacted only to SARS-CoV-2 spike and did not cross-react with common cold coronaviruses.

Explained via the paper, the time point label denotes: late sampling 161 to 241 days after vaccination in a few convalescent patients. Per the publication, the treatment or condition label means: approximately 11-day PBMC culture with coronavirus spike peptide pools or control peptides (ViraFEST assay). To expand antigen-specific T cells with peptide pools and then pick out the expanded clonotypes through TCR sequencing, the study relied on the ViraFEST assay. The convalescent patients' positive SARS-CoV-2 PCR tests fell between March and December 2020, which was before the Alpha, Beta and Delta variants emerged in the United States. Some 2 million PBMCs per well were cultured in IMDM with roughly 4.8% human AB serum and 8 to 10 IU/ml IL-2, plus 10 ug/ml peptide pools. On days 3 and 7, half of the culture medium was replaced with fresh IL-2-containing medium. After 10 days of culture, CD4+ T cells were isolated by negative selection with the EasySep CD4+ T cell isolation kit. Ficoll-Paque Plus gradient centrifugation was used to isolate PBMCs from whole blood, and the isolated PBMCs were then either used fresh or cryopreserved at -140C. In general, triplicate wells were set up for every culture condition.

From V the trimming removes 3 bases and from J it removes 6 bases, while the gene matches leave 15 bases of the junction unaccounted for. The CDR3 sequence holds 17 residues, the cysteine and phenylalanine included. Only CDR3 DNA remains: 51 bases, in frame from the first base. Based on the germline V gene (reference sequence), the CDR1 and CDR2 sequences are MNHEY and SMNVEV. Receptors were amplified or captured by PCR. At the Johns Hopkins FTIC core, DNA from the cultured CD4+ T cells underwent TCR sequencing with the Oncomine TCR Beta short-read assay. The QIAamp micro DNA kit was used to extract genomic DNA from the cultured CD4+ T cells. The Oncomine TCR Beta libraries from cultured CD4+ T cells were pooled using unique dual indexes and then sequenced on an Illumina iSeq 100. The authors' pipeline ran thus. Non-productive sequences were removed, and CDR3s not starting with C, not ending with F or W, or shorter than 7 amino acids were discarded. Antigen-specific clonotypes were identified using the MANAFEST web application through comparison of peptide-stimulated wells with reference and other culture wells. Positive clones required FDR below 0.05, an odds ratio above 5, and productive frequency above 0.1% in at least two of three replicate wells. Clonotypes that were significantly expanded in both SARS-CoV-2 spike wells and at least one common cold coronavirus spike condition were defined as cross-reactive. Levenshtein distances (stringdist) and unrooted phylogenetic trees (ape) in R version 3.6.1 were used to assess CDR3 homology. In-frame beta chains were kept once TCRdb had trimmed the public reads at Q25 with fastp and called clones with MiXCR. Rows are combined by CDR3 protein, so each entry shows the most common genes and DNA. None of the V and J calls come from the authors' own analysis; TCRdb made them. Across this sample there are more than 15,000 distinct CDR3 sequences, with roughly 50% seen only once. 20% of the sample is taken by the ten largest.

Points on this clonotype: Its antigen target is currently unknown. Base qualities are not at hand, and no much larger clone is one base apart.

This specimen consisted of CD4+ T cells from blood, cultured in vitro, obtained about 7 months after SARS-CoV-2 vaccination. The V and J segments used are TRBV27 and TRBJ2-7; TRBD2 agrees with 9 junctional bases. The receptor was isolated from a human donor who had recovered from COVID-19. This receptor has the CDR3 CASSFYPLGLASSEQYF. The bases are TGTGCCAGCAGTTTTTATCCTCTGGGACTAGCATCTAGCGAGCAGTACTTC.